The clone carrying this T cell receptor beta chain was counted many times. Its matching antigen is unknown. The data belong to a study of regulatory T cells in long-lasting Graves disease. Overall study context: Antithyroid drugs had been given to newly diagnosed Graves' patients for under 3 months.

Germline V gene sequence: CDR1 MNHEY, CDR2 SMNVEV (reference sequence). CDR3 length: 13 residues. V dropped 6 bases and J dropped 3 bases, with 9 bases sitting between them. General study results and limits: Peripheral blood, not thyroid tissue, was the sole material studied.

Sample time point: newly diagnosed GD, antithyroid drugs for less than 3 months. RNA from PBMCs was the source of the TCR library. Graves' disease diagnosis used American Thyroid Association guidelines. HTBI primers from iRepertoire and Arm-PCR of CDR3 regions yielded the TCR beta libraries. TCRdb fed the multiplex PCR reads into MiXCR, producing one record per CDR3 protein. The profile shows 200,000 to 250,000 distinct CDR3 sequences, around 20% of them singletons. This chain joins TRBV27 and TRBJ2-1; D uncertain. The source was peripheral blood mononuclear cells (PBMCs), collected at new diagnosis, from a patient treated with antithyroid drugs. The source is a female donor with Graves disease. CDR3 residues: CASRVDGYNEQFF. The CDR3 coding sequence is TGTGCCAGCAGGGTTGATGGCTACAATGAGCAGTTCTTC.